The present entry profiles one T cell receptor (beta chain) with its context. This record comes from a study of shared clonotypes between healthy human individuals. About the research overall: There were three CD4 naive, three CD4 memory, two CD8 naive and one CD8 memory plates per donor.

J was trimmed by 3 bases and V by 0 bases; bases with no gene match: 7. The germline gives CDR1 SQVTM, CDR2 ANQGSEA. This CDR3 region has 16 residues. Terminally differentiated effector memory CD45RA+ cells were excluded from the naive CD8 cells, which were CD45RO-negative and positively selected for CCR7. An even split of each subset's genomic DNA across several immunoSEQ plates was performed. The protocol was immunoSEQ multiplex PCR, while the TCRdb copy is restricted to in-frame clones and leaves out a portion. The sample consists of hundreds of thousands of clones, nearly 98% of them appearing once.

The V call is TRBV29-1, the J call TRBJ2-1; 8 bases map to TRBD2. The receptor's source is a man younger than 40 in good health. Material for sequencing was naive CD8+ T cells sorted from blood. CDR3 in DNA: TGCAGCGTTGAAGATCCTGGAAGCGGGAGCTACAATGAGCAGTTCTTC. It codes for CSVEDPGSGSYNEQFF.